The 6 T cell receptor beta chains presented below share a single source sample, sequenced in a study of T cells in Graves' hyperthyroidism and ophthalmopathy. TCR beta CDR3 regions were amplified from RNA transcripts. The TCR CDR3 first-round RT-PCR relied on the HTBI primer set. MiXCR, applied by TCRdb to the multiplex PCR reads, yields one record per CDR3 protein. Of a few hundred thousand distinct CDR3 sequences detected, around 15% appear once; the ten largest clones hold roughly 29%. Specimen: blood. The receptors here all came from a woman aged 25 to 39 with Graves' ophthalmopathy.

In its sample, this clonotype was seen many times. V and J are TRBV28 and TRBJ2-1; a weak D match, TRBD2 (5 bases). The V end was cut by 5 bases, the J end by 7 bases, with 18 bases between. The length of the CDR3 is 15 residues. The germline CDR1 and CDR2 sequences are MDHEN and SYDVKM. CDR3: CASSTYQRIWNEQFF. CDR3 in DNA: TGTGCCAGCAGTACCTATCAGCGGATTTGGAATGAGCAGTTCTTC. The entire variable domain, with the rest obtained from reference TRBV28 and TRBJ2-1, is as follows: DVKVTQSSRYLVKRTGEKVFLECVQDMDHENMFWYRQDPGLGLRLIYFSYDVKMKEKGDIPEGYSVSREKKERFSLILESASTNQTSMYLCASSTYQRIWNEQFFGPGTRLTVL.

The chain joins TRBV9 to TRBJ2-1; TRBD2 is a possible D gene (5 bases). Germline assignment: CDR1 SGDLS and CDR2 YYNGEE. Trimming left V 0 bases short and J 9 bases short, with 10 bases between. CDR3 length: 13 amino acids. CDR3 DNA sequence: TGTGCCAGCAGCGTAGGGGGTGGAGGTGAGCAGTTCTTC. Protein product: CASSVGGGGEQFF.

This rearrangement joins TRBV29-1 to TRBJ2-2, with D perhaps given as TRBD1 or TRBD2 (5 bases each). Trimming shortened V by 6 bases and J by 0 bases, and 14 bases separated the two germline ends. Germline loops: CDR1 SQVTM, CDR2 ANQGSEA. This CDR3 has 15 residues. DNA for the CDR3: TGCAGCGTCGCCCTCGGGGCCGCGAACACCGGGGAGCTGTTTTTT. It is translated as CSVALGAANTGELFF.

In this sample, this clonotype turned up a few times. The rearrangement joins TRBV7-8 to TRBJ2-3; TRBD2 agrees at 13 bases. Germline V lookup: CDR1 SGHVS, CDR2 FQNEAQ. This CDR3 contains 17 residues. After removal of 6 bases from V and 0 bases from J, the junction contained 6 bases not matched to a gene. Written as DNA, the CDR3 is TGTGCCAGCAGTTCCCCGGGACTAGCGGGGAGCACAGATACGCAGTATTTT. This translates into CASSSPGLAGSTDTQYF.

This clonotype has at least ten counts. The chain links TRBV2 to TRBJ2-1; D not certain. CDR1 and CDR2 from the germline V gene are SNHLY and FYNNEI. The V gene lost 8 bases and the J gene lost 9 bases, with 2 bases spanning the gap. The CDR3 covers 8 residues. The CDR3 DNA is TGTGCCAGCGTTGAGCAGTTCTTC. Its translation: CASVEQFF.

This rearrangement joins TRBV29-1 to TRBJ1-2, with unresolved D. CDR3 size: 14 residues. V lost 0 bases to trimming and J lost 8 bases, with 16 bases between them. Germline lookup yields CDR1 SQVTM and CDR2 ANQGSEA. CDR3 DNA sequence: TGCAGCGTTGAAGATCGTCCTCATTTAAACGGCTACACCTTC. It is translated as CSVEDRPHLNGYTF.